Reported below is one T cell receptor (beta chain). The data are from a study of blood T cells in healthy people across ages. Through a sample-barcoded 5' primer and a J-beta primer mix, a second PCR was run for about 6 to 12 cycles. TCRdb reprocessed the 5' RACE reads via MiXCR and lists one record per CDR3 protein. The data hold around 1,000,000 distinct CDR3 sequences, with less than 45% observed a single time. The germline CDR1 and CDR2 sequences are SGHRS and YFSETQ. The ends were cut back, 4 bases at V and 3 bases at J, with 10 bases in the middle. This CDR3 is built from 13 residues. The clonotype originates from a man aged 18 to 29 in good health. The rearrangement uses TRBV5-1 and TRBJ1-2; D gene unclear. Sequences were obtained from blood. The CDR3 is CASSEKVDYGYTF. The CDR3 coding sequence is TGCGCCAGCAGCGAGAAGGTCGACTATGGCTACACCTTC.